This T cell receptor beta chain is drawn from a study of blood T cell repertoires in COVID-19. Only in-frame clones appear in the TCRdb table, and some are missing; sequencing was by immunoSEQ multiplex PCR. Here the sample spans hundreds of thousands of clones, 85% to 90% being singletons. This CDR3 contains 13 residues. V was clipped by 3 bases and J by 5 bases, with 8 bases between them. Sequenced sample: peripheral blood. J is TRBJ1-5 and V is TRBV12-3 or TRBV12-4; no firm D call. This receptor was identified in a woman aged 25 to 39 with COVID-19, enrolled during active disease. This chain's CDR3 is CASSFWRDQPQHF. The CDR3 DNA follows: TGTGCCAGCAGTTTCTGGCGGGATCAGCCCCAGCATTTT.